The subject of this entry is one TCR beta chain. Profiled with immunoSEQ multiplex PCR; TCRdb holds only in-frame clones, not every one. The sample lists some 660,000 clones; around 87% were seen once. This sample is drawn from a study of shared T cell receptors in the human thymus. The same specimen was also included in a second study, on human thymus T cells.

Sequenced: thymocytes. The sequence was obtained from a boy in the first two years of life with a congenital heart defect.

Written as DNA, the CDR3 is TGTGCCAGCAGTTTACGGCAGGGATGGGGCTATGGCTACACCTTC. Residues: CASSLRQGWGYGYTF. The V gene is TRBV28, the J gene TRBJ1-2, with a tentative D call TRBD1 (5 bases). Germline V gene lookup returns CDR1 MDHEN and CDR2 SYDVKM. V was pared by 2 bases and J by 4 bases, with 14 bases between. The CDR3 is 15 residues long.